This is a list of T cell receptor beta chains from one sample in a study of graft-versus-host responses after intestinal transplantation. Measured with immunoSEQ multiplex PCR; TCRdb has only the in-frame clones, and not every one. Of about 50,000 clones listed, over 90% are singletons. What these receptors recognize is not known. The source material was unstimulated CD4+ T cells sorted from spleen or lymph node cells, sampled before transplant. All receptors come from a human donor who was the organ donor for an intestinal transplant. Each CDR3 is given with its conserved first and last residue. The D gene is left open where the match is weak. A row's size may be missing; if present it is once, few, many or a size class.

D gene: NA; J gene: TRBJ1-2; V gene: TRBV5-3; clone size: NA; CDR3 DNA: TGTGCCAGAAGCCGGCCCGACAGGACCAACCACTATGGCTACACCTTC; CDR3 protein: CARSRPDRTNHYGYTF
D gene: NA; J gene: TRBJ2-7; V gene: TRBV19; clone size: NA; CDR3 DNA: TGTGCCAGTAGTATTTTGCCTAGACACGAGCAGTACTTC; CDR3 protein: CASSILPRHEQYF
D gene: TRBD2; J gene: TRBJ2-1; V gene: TRBV5-6; clone size: NA; CDR3 DNA: TGTGCCAGCAGGATCGGACTAGCGGCCTTCAATGAGCAGTTCTTC; CDR3 protein: CASRIGLAAFNEQFF
D gene: NA; J gene: TRBJ1-2; V gene: TRBV20-1; clone size: NA; CDR3 DNA: TGCAGTGCTAGACCCCAATATGGCTACACCTTC; CDR3 protein: CSARPQYGYTF
D gene: TRBD2; J gene: TRBJ2-5; V gene: TRBV7-2; clone size: NA; CDR3 DNA: TGTGCCAGCAGCTTACTCCGACTAGCGGGAGGGCAAGAGACCCAGTACTTC; CDR3 protein: CASSLLRLAGGQETQYF
D gene: TRBD2; J gene: TRBJ2-1; V gene: TRBV2; clone size: NA; CDR3 DNA: TGTGCCAGCGTAGGAGCTAGCGGGAGGAATGAGCAGTTCTTC; CDR3 protein: CASVGASGRNEQFF
D gene: TRBD2; J gene: TRBJ2-1; V gene: TRBV5-1; clone size: NA; CDR3 DNA: TGCGCCAGCAACCCTGAAGCGGGAGTATTGAAGGACAATGAGCAGTTCTTC; CDR3 protein: CASNPEAGVLKDNEQFF
D gene: NA; J gene: TRBJ2-5; V gene: TRBV30; clone size: once; CDR3 DNA: TGTGCCTGGAGTACGTGGGGGTTAGAGACCCAGTACTTC; CDR3 protein: CAWSTWGLETQYF
D gene: TRBD2; J gene: TRBJ2-7; V gene: TRBV7-2; clone size: NA; CDR3 DNA: TGTGCCAGCAGCTTAGATGCACTAGCGGGTATATTCTACGAGCAGTACTTC; CDR3 protein: CASSLDALAGIFYEQYF
D gene: NA; J gene: TRBJ1-4; V gene: TRBV6-6; clone size: NA; CDR3 DNA: TGTGCCAGCAGTTACTCTGGGGCTAATGAAAAACTGTTTTTT; CDR3 protein: CASSYSGANEKLFF
D gene: TRBD1; J gene: TRBJ1-1; V gene: TRBV27; clone size: NA; CDR3 DNA: TGTGCCAGCAAACTTAACAGGGGAGTGAACACTGAAGCTTTCTTT; CDR3 protein: CASKLNRGVNTEAFF
D gene: TRBD2; J gene: TRBJ2-7; V gene: TRBV7-9; clone size: NA; CDR3 DNA: TGTGCCAGCAGCCCGGGACTAGCGAGCTACGAGCAGTACTTC; CDR3 protein: CASSPGLASYEQYF
D gene: TRBD1; J gene: TRBJ1-2; V gene: TRBV7-9; clone size: NA; CDR3 DNA: TGTGCCAGCAAAGGAGTGGAGGGGGCGCCTGGCTACACCTTC; CDR3 protein: CASKGVEGAPGYTF
D gene: NA; J gene: TRBJ1-5; V gene: TRBV10-1; clone size: NA; CDR3 DNA: TGCGCCAGCAGTGAGTCTCCGGTCCCGGAGGGTCAGCCCCAGCATTTT; CDR3 protein: CASSESPVPEGQPQHF
D gene: NA; J gene: TRBJ2-3; V gene: TRBV11-2; clone size: NA; CDR3 DNA: TGTGCCAGCAGCTCCATCGGACAGATCGCAGATACGCAGTATTTT; CDR3 protein: CASSSIGQIADTQYF
D gene: NA; J gene: TRBJ2-3; V gene: TRBV18; clone size: once; CDR3 DNA: TGTGCCAGCTCACCTTACCGGGCAGGCACAGATACGCAGTATTTT; CDR3 protein: CASSPYRAGTDTQYF
D gene: TRBD2; J gene: TRBJ2-1; V gene: TRBV4-1; clone size: NA; CDR3 DNA: TGCGCCAGCAGCCAAGATCGGACTAGCGGTTACAATGAGCAGTTCTTC; CDR3 protein: CASSQDRTSGYNEQFF
D gene: TRBD2; J gene: TRBJ2-1; V gene: TRBV19; clone size: NA; CDR3 DNA: TGTGCCAGTAGTATAGATGGCGCGGGGGGGACCACCTACAATGAGCAGTTCTTC; CDR3 protein: CASSIDGAGGTTYNEQFF
D gene: NA; J gene: TRBJ1-6; V gene: TRBV6-1; clone size: NA; CDR3 DNA: TGTGCCAGCAGATGGGACCTCTCCTATAATTCACCCCTCCACTTT; CDR3 protein: CASRWDLSYNSPLHF
D gene: NA; J gene: TRBJ1-2; V gene: TRBV6-5; clone size: NA; CDR3 DNA: TGTGCCAGCAGTTACGGGGGGGGGCACTATGGCTACACCTTC; CDR3 protein: CASSYGGGHYGYTF
D gene: NA; J gene: TRBJ2-3; V gene: TRBV9; clone size: NA; CDR3 DNA: TGTGCCAGCAGCGTAACTCCGGCGGGGCGGGACCCACGTAGCACAGATACGCAGTATTTT; CDR3 protein: CASSVTPAGRDPRSTDTQYF
D gene: TRBD1; J gene: TRBJ2-7; V gene: TRBV5-1; clone size: NA; CDR3 DNA: TGCGCCAGCAGCCTTTGGACCCGGGACAGGGGCTACGAGCAGTACTTC; CDR3 protein: CASSLWTRDRGYEQYF
D gene: NA; J gene: TRBJ2-1; V gene: TRBV21-1; clone size: NA; CDR3 DNA: TGTGCCAGCAGTCATTACACGGAGGGGTTCGTCGACAATGAGCAGTTCTTC; CDR3 protein: CASSHYTEGFVDNEQFF